This T cell receptor beta chain derives from a study of vaccination effects on CD4 cells after COVID-19. The study's findings and limits: The study found marked clonal contraction of infection- and vaccine-induced clones late after vaccination. Recruitment yielded few convalescent patients, and the study had no early post-infection timepoints. Within healthy vaccinees, only 1 of 255 vaccine-induced clones displayed cross-reactivity with common cold coronaviruses.

In this sample, this clone turned up once. Its antigen is not known. The protocol was immunoSEQ multiplex PCR, while the TCRdb copy is restricted to in-frame clones and leaves out a portion. Among under 75,000 clones listed, 80% were seen once. Before any sequencing was done, the ViraFEST assay used viral peptide pools to expand antigen-specific CD4+ T cells. Once cultured for 9 to 11 days, the cells underwent separation to obtain CD4+ T cells. All vaccine recipients tested negative for nucleocapsid antibodies and had never contracted SARS-CoV-2 infection. The authors exchanged half the medium for IL-2 medium on days 3 and 7. Germline-derived CDR1 and CDR2 are MNHEY and SVGAGI. This CDR3 comprises 15 residues. V was trimmed by 7 bases and J by 0 bases, leaving 13 bases between them.

This receptor was taken from a human donor who received a COVID-19 vaccine. The rearrangement joins TRBV6-5 to TRBJ1-5, with unresolved D. Sample: CD4+ T cells from PBMCs cultured with SARS-CoV-2 spike peptides, taken before COVID-19 vaccination. CDR3 in DNA: TGTGCCAGCATTCGAAGTGGGGTTAGCAATCAGCCCCAGCATTTT. It translates to CASIRSGVSNQPQHF.